Reported below is one T cell receptor (beta chain). Antigen: not known. This specimen belongs to a study of blood T cells in healthy people across ages. Findings of the study overall: Age brought a roughly linear fall in TCR beta diversity measured per million T cells. Among long-lived donors, naive CD4+ cells were more numerous and diversity higher than in aged donors.

With 5 bases clipped from V and 7 bases from J, the junction kept 9 bases outside the gene matches. CDR1 is PRHDT and CDR2 is FYEKMQ in the germline V gene (reference sequence). The CDR3 is 14 amino acids. The second PCR ran roughly 7 to 12 cycles with a sample-barcoded 5' primer and J-beta primers. TCRdb re-called the 5' RACE reads with MiXCR, one entry per CDR3 protein. Of about a million distinct CDR3 sequences in the sample, approximately 49% were seen once. The chain carries TRBV13 and TRBJ2-7; 9 nucleotides agree with TRBD1. The sample taken for sequencing was blood. This sequence originates from a man aged 25 to 40 in good health. Here the CDR3 reads CASSHGTGTDEQYF. The DNA for the CDR3 is TGTGCCAGCAGCCACGGGACAGGGACAGATGAGCAGTACTTC.